This TCR beta chain was obtained from a study of OX40 agonist ivuxolimab in advanced cancers. Study in general: Past anti-PD-1, anti-PD-L1 or anti-CTLA-4 therapy was accepted, and roughly 37% had received some. Three individuals attained partial responses, comprising one hepatocellular carcinoma case and two cutaneous melanoma cases.

TCRdb keeps only in-frame clones here, not all; method: immunoSEQ multiplex PCR. The data hold 55,000 to 70,000 clones, with 75% to 90% observed a single time. The specimen comprised CD4+ or CD8+ T cells sorted from blood, sampled in a trial of the OX40 agonist ivuxolimab. This receptor was obtained from an adult with an advanced solid tumor such as melanoma, head and neck, liver or kidney cancer.

The CDR3 DNA is TGTGCCAGCAGCTTCCCACACGGGTCTAGCACAGATACGCAGTATTTT. It is translated as CASSFPHGSSTDTQYF. V is TRBV13 and J is TRBJ2-3, with unresolved D. Germline V lookup: CDR1 PRHDT, CDR2 FYEKMQ (reference sequence). The CDR3 contains 16 residues. Trimming removed 3 bases at V and 0 bases at J, with 13 bases between.